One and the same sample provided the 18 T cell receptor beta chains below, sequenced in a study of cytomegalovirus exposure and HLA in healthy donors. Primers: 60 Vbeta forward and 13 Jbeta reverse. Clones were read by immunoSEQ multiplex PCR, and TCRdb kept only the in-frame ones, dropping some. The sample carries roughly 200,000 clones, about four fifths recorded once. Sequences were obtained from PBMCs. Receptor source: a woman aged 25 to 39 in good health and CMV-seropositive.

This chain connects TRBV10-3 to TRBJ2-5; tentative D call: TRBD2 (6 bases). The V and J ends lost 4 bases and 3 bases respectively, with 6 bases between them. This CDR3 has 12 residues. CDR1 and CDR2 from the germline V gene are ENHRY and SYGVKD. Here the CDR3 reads CAISAGEETQYF. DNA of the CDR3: TGTGCCATCAGTGCGGGGGAAGAGACCCAGTACTTC.

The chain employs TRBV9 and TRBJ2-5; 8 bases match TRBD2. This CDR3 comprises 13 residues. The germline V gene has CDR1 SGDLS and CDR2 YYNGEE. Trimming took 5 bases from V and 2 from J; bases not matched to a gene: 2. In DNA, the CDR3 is TGTGCCAGCAGTCGGGGGGGGCAAGAGACCCAGTACTTC. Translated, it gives CASSRGGQETQYF.

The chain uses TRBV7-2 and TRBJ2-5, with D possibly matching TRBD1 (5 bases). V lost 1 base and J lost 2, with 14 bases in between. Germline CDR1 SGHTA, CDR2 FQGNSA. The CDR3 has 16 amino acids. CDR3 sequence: CASSLGYASGQETQYF. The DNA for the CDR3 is TGTGCCAGCAGCTTAGGGTATGCTTCAGGGCAAGAGACCCAGTACTTC.

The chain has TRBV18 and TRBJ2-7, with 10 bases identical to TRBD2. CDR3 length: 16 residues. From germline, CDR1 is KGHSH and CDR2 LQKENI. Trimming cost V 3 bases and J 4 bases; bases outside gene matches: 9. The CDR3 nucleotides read TGTGCCAGCTCACCTCCCAGCGGGAGGGCCCGGTACGAGCAGTACTTC. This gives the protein CASSPPSGRARYEQYF.

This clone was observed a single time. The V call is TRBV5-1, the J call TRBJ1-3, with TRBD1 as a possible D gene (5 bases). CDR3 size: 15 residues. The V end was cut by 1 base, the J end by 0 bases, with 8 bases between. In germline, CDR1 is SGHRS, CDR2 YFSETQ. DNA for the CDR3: TGCGCCAGCAGCTTGTGGGGCGGCTCTGGAAACACCATATATTTT. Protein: CASSLWGGSGNTIYF.

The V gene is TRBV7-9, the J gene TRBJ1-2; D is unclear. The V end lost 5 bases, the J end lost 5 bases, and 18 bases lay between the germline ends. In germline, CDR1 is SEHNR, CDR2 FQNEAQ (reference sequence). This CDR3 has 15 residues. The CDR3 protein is CASSPKEVLIYGYTF. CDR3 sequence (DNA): TGTGCCAGCAGCCCCAAAGAGGTGCTTATTTATGGCTACACCTTC.

The DNA of the CDR3 is TGTGCCAGCAGCAGACCGGGACAATCCTACGAGCAGTACTTC. Translating gives CASSRPGQSYEQYF. The genes are TRBV21-1 and TRBJ2-7; the table calls TRBD1, which could not be checked here. TRBV21-1 is a known pseudogene. This CDR3 contains 14 residues.

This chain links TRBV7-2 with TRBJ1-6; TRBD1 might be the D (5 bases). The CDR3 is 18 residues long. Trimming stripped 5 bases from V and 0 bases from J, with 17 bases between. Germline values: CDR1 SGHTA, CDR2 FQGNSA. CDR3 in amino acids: CASSLSRDGSSYNSPLHF. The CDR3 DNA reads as TGTGCCAGCAGCCTCTCCCGGGACGGGAGCTCCTATAATTCACCCCTCCACTTT.

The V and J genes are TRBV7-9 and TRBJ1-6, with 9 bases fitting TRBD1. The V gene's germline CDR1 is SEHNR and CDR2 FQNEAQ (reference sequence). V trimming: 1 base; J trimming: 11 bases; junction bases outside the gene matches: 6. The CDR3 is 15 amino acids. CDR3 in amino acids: CASSLGGQGRTPLHF. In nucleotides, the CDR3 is TGTGCCAGCAGCTTAGGCGGACAGGGGAGGACACCCCTCCACTTT.

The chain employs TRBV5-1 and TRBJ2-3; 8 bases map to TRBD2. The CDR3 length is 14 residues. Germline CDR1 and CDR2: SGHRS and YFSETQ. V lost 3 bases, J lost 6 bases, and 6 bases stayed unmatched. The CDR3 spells CASSSDLAGDTQYF. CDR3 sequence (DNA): TGCGCCAGCAGCTCCGATCTAGCGGGTGATACGCAGTATTTT. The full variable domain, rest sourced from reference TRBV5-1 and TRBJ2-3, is KAGVTQTPRYLIKTRGQQVTLSCSPISGHRSVSWYQQTPGQGLQFLFEYFSETQRNKGNFPGRFSGRQFSNSRSEMNVSTLELGDSALYLCASSSDLAGDTQYFGPGTRLTVL.

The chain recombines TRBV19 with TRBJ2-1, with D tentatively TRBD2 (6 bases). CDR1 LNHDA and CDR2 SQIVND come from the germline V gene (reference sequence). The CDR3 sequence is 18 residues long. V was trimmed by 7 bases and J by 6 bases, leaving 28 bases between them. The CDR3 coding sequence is TGTGCCAGTACCAGGTCCCCCTCAGCGGGTAGCGTCAGCAATGAGCAGTTCTTC. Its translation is CASTRSPSAGSVSNEQFF.

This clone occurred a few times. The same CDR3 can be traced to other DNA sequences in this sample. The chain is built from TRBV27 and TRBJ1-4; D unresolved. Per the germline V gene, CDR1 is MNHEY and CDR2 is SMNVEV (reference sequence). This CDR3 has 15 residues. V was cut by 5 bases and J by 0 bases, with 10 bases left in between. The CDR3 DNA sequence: TGTGCCAGCAGTCTCAGCCGGGCAACTAATGAAAAACTGTTTTTT. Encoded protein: CASSLSRATNEKLFF.

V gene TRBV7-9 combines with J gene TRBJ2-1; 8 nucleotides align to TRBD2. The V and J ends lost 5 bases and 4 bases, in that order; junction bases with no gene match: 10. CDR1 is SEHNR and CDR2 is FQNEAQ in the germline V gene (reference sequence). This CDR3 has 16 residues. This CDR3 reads CASSLGRAVEYNEQFF. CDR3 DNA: TGTGCCAGCAGCCTCGGGAGGGCCGTTGAGTACAATGAGCAGTTCTTC.

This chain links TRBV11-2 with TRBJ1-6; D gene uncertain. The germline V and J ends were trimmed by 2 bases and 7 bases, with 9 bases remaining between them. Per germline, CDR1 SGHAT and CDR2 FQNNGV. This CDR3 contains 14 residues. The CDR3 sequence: CASSLIIQNSPLHF. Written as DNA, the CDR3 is TGTGCCAGCAGCTTAATCATACAGAATTCACCCCTCCACTTT.

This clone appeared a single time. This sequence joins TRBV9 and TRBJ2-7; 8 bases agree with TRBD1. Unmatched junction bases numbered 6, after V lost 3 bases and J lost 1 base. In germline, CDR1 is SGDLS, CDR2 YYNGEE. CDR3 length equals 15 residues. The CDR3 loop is CASSAQGGQSYEQYF. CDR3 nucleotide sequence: TGTGCCAGCAGCGCACAGGGGGGTCAATCCTACGAGCAGTACTTC. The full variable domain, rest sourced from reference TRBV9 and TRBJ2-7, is DSGVTQTPKHLITATGQRVTLRCSPRSGDLSVYWYQQSLDQGLQFLIQYYNGEERAKGNILERFSAQQFPDLHSELNLSSLELGDSALYFCASSAQGGQSYEQYFGPGTRLTVT.

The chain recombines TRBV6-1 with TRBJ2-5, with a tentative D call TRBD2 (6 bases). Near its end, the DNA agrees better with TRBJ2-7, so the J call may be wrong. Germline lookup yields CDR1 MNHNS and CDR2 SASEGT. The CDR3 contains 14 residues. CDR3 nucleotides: TGTGCCAGCAATCCTGGGACTCCTGGGTACGAGCAGTACTTC. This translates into CASNPGTPGYEQYF.

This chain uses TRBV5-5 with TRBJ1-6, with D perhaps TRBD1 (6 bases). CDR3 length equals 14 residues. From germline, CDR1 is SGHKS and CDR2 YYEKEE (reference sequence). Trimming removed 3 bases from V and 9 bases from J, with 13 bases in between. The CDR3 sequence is CASSSFQGSSPLHF. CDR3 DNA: TGTGCCAGCAGCTCTTTCCAGGGGAGTTCACCCCTCCACTTT.

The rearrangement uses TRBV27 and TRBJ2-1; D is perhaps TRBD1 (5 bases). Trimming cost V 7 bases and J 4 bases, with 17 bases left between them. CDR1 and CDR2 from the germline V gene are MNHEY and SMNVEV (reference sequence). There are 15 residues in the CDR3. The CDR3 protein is CASTVMGQPYNEQFF. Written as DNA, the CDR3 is TGTGCCAGCACTGTCATGGGGCAGCCTTACAATGAGCAGTTCTTC.